Included here is one T cell receptor beta chain sequence, with context. The junction departs from the called germline gene at one end, perhaps through a read error. The data stem from a study of blood T cells in healthy people across ages. Combining a sample-barcoded 5' primer with a J-beta primer mix, a second PCR ran for roughly 6 to 11 cycles. TCRdb analysed the 5' RACE reads with MiXCR anew, one entry per CDR3 protein. Here the sample spans around 800,000 distinct CDR3 sequences, 35% to 50% being singletons. Each donor supplied roughly 9.2 milliliters of peripheral blood. The clonotype was recovered from an older man in good health. The material sequenced was blood.

The CDR3 bases are TGTGCCAGCAGCTTGGACAAGGGAAAGCCCCGGCATTTT. This encodes CASSLDKGKPRHF. The V and J genes are TRBV7-2 and TRBJ1-5; the D gene is possibly TRBD1 (5 bases). The CDR3 loop spans 13 amino acids. The germline CDR1 and CDR2 sequences are SGHTA and FQGNSA. The whole variable domain, filled in from reference TRBV7-2 and TRBJ1-5, reads GAGVSQSPSNKVTEKGKDVELRCDPISGHTALYWYRQSLGQGLEFLIYFQGNSAPDKSGLPSDRFSAERTGGSVSTLTIQRTQQEDSAVYLCASSLDKGKPRHFGDGTRLSIL.